This TCR beta chain appears in the sequencing data of a study of blood T cell repertoires in COVID-19. The CDR3 has 15 residues. V was clipped by 7 bases and J by 1 base, with 11 bases between them. The germline gives CDR1 MDHEN, CDR2 SYDVKM. Living in 24 US areas, the participants were between roughly 18 and 90 years of age. The study counted Cohort 3 donors as recovered given two negative PCRs, clearance, or symptom resolution. The table came from immunoSEQ multiplex PCR; TCRdb's copy has only in-frame clones and leaves some out. The profile shows more than 450,000 clones, 75% to 90% of them singletons.

The clonotype comes from a woman aged 18-29 years who had recovered from COVID-19. The chain links TRBV28 to TRBJ2-6; D is perhaps TRBD1 (5 bases). Sequenced: PBMCs or T cells enriched from blood (not recorded which). CDR3 loop: CASIDRQSGANVLTF. In DNA form, the CDR3 reads TGTGCCAGCATCGATAGACAGTCTGGGGCCAACGTCCTGACTTTC.